This entry is about one TCR beta chain. This receptor's antigen is unknown. One end of the junction is discordant with germline, which a read error may explain. This record belongs to a study of regulatory and conventional T cells in RAG deficiency (TCRdb year 2017). About the full investigation: High-throughput TCR beta sequencing was used to compare the repertoire diversity and composition of Treg, conventional CD4+ and CD8+ T cells between RAG-deficient patients and healthy controls. Overall results and qualifications from the work: Compared with controls, Omenn syndrome and CID/AS patients had approximately 92-fold fewer unique TCR beta sequences in Treg cells, but only approximately 10-fold fewer in the other subsets. Shorter CDR3 lengths were found in all patient T-cell subsets, and >75% Treg-Tconv repertoire overlap at nucleotide and amino acid level was observed in Omenn syndrome patients. Rather than being bona fide Treg cells, the sorted CD25-high CD127-low cells in Omenn syndrome patients may represent peripherally activated cells. Compared with control T-cell subpopulations, RAG-deficient patients had much lower Shannon entropy and higher Simpson indices. For some subjects, some analyses of T-cell subsets were not performed.

CDR1 and CDR2 are drawn from the germline V gene (reference sequence): SGHNT, YYREEE. Taken from cysteine to phenylalanine, the CDR3 has 16 residues. Only the CDR3 DNA stays, 48 bases, in frame from base 1. Several healthy control donors were used as the comparison group for repertoire analyses. Before genomic DNA extraction, CD8+ T cells without CD4 were isolated from blood. Library preparation used the immunoSEQ multiplex PCR assay. Genomic DNA from the sorted T-cell subsets was used to amplify and sequence rearranged TCR beta chain products. In the paper's pipeline: Shannon entropy and Simpson indices were used to quantify the repertoire diversity of productive TCR beta rearrangements. Clonal expansion was assessed using the summed frequency of the 100 most abundant productive TCR beta clonotypes among total reads. A self-reactivity index based on amino acid usage at CDR3beta positions 6 and 7 was applied to the TRB repertoires. Two-way ANOVA was applied to the repertoire analyses, whereas Student t or Mann-Whitney tests were applied to the flow cytometric analyses. TCRdb re-hosts the immuneACCESS table, in-frame sequences only. Its copies lack some clones; in the studies checked, an unresolved V gene accounts for under half of them, and the cause for the rest is not known. V and J calls and clone size are those listed in that table; D and trimming were worked out from the DNA. The table for this sample lists over 7,500 clones; about 84% of them were counted only once. More than 30% of the sample is taken by the ten largest.

The same sample was also used in a study of regulatory T cells. That second report states: In the multiplex PCR, 52 forward TRBV primers and 13 reverse TRBJ primers were used, and assay-based and computational corrections were applied for amplification bias. Restricted unique TRB V-J pairs and skewed V and J gene usage were observed in patient repertoires, most markedly in regulatory T cells. T-cell receptor beta repertoires of sorted regulatory, conventional CD4+ and CD8+ T cells were compared between CD3G-deficient patients and healthy controls. Ficoll density separation was used to isolate peripheral blood mononuclear cells. CD3+ CD8+ CD4- T cells were isolated using a FACSAria cell sorter. Rearranged TRB loci were amplified from genomic DNA by multiplex PCR within the immunoSEQ assay. TRB amplicons were sequenced using an Illumina HiSeq platform. Custom algorithms error-filtered the raw sequences and aligned them to reference gene sequences, after which the immunoSEQ online tools were used for analysis. Productive and nonproductive TRB rearrangement frequencies were evaluated among both unique and total sequences. Prism software was used to run t tests, Mann-Whitney tests or two-way ANOVA for comparisons between groups.

Here the chain combines TRBV5-4 and TRBJ2-5, with 9 middle bases fitting TRBD1. The source of this sequence is a human donor in good health. Sequencing was carried out using CD8+ T cells sorted from blood. The CDR3 region has the sequence CASNLAGTGRQETQYF. The DNA sequence is as follows: TGTGCCAGCAACTTGGCCGGGACAGGGCGACAAGAGACCCAGTACTTC. Joined to the reference TRBV5-4 and TRBJ2-5 proteins, this CDR3 gives the full variable domain: ETGVTQSPTHLIKTRGQQVTLRCSSQSGHNTVSWYQQALGQGPQFIFQYYREEENGRGNFPPRFSGLQFPNYSSELNVNALELDDSALYLCASNLAGTGRQETQYFGPGTRLLVL.